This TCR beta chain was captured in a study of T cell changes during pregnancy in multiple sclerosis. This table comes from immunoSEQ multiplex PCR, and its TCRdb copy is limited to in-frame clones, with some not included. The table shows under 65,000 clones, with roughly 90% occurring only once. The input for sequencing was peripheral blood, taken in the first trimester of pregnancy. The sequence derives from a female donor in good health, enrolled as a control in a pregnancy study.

CDR3 loop: CASPGTTRPNTGELFF. The CDR3 coding sequence is TGTGCCAGCCCTGGGACTACTAGACCGAACACCGGGGAGCTGTTTTTT. This chain links TRBV7-9 with TRBJ2-2; 7 bases fit TRBD2. Per the germline V gene, CDR1 is SEHNR and CDR2 is FQNEAQ (reference sequence). The CDR3 has 16 amino acids. The ends lost 8 bases at V and 0 bases at J; junction bases unmatched: 9.